This TCR beta chain was retrieved from a study of shared T cell receptors in the human thymus. The CDR3 is 15 amino acids. Trimming at V came to 4 bases and at J to 5 bases, leaving 10 bases not matched to a gene. The germline V gene encodes CDR1 SGHAT and CDR2 FQNNGV. This clone was seen only a few times. Profiled with immunoSEQ multiplex PCR; TCRdb holds only in-frame clones, not every one. This table has roughly 500,000 clones, approximately 78% appearing once. This sample also belongs to another study, concerning human thymus T cells. That work contributes: Healthy Finnish infants undergoing corrective surgery for congenital heart defects were the donors. The thymus tissue came from resections taken during corrective heart surgery. Within thymic and blood repertoires, V and J gene usage appeared to be biased. Related work showed strongly overlapping thymic repertoires across unrelated individuals.

The chain combines TRBV11-2 with TRBJ2-7; 8 bases are shared with TRBD2. This clonotype was obtained from a boy younger than two with a congenital heart defect. Sequencing was carried out using thymocytes. Written as DNA, the CDR3 is TGTGCCAGCAGCTATAGCCCCAGCGGGAGACACGAGCAGTACTTC. It translates to CASSYSPSGRHEQYF. Full variable domain (outside the CDR3, taken from reference TRBV11-2 and TRBJ2-7): EAGVAQSPRYKIIEKRQSVAFWCNPISGHATLYWYQQILGQGPKLLIQFQNNGVVDDSQLPKDRFSAERLKGVDSTLKIQPAKLEDSAVYLCASSYSPSGRHEQYFGPGTRLTVT.